The source of this TCR beta chain is a study of lymphopenia after photon versus proton radiotherapy. With regard to this clone: Its antigen is as yet unknown.

Study-wide findings and caveats: After the lymphocyte nadir, photon-treated repertoires showed oligoclonal expansion, especially of CD8+ Temra cells. Better survival with proton therapy was suggested as possible, not demonstrated.

Clones were read by immunoSEQ multiplex PCR, and TCRdb kept only the in-frame ones, dropping some. The sample has tens of thousands of clones, approximately 91% seen once; the top ten hold 2.9%. The sequence derives from a woman in her 70s with pancreatic cancer. The sample was peripheral blood, taken from a patient treated with photon-based radiotherapy.

The CDR3 spells CASSFGGNTNYGYTF. The CDR3 nucleotides are TGTGCCAGCAGTTTTGGCGGTAACACTAACTATGGCTACACCTTC. The chain links TRBV27 to TRBJ1-2, with no clear D. Germline V gene sequence: CDR1 MNHEY, CDR2 SMNVEV (reference sequence). The V end lost 3 bases, the J end lost 0 bases, and 11 bases lay between the germline ends. This CDR3 has 15 residues.